This is a list of T cell receptor beta chains from one sample in a study of blood T cell repertoires in COVID-19. Sequencing was performed with immunoSEQ multiplex PCR; in TCRdb, only in-frame clones are kept and a portion is missing. The sample records almost 100,000 clones, about nine tenths being singletons. The sequencing sample was made of peripheral blood. The receptors come from a man between 45 and 60 years old with acute or convalescent COVID-19. Each CDR3 is given with its conserved first and last residue. D genes are given only for firm matches. Not every row has a clone size; where given, it reads once, few, many or a size class.

D | size | length | J | V | CDR3 | DNA
TRBD1 | - | 15 | TRBJ1-3 | TRBV7-2 | CASSSGTGGKNTIYF | TGTGCCAGCAGTTCCGGGACAGGGGGCAAGAACACCATATATTTT
TRBD1 | - | 17 | TRBJ2-1 | TRBV5-1 | CASSLGGTAYSYNEQFF | TGCGCCAGCAGCTTGGGGGGGACAGCCTACTCCTACAATGAGCAGTTCTTC
TRBD2 | once | 14 | TRBJ2-2 | TRBV24-1 | CATSDSGRGGELFF | TGTGCCACCAGTGACTCCGGGAGGGGCGGGGAGCTGTTTTTT
TRBD2 | - | 18 | TRBJ2-7 | TRBV5-1 | CASSSGLAGYGTSYEQYF | TGCGCCAGCAGCTCGGGACTAGCGGGATACGGGACATCCTACGAGCAGTACTTC
- | - | 16 | TRBJ1-4 | TRBV7-9 | CASSPQRQGANEKLFF | TGTGCCAGCAGCCCCCAGAGGCAGGGTGCTAATGAAAAACTGTTTTTT
- | - | 15 | TRBJ1-1 | TRBV11-3 | CASSFHRDVNTEAFF | TGTGCCAGCAGCTTTCACAGGGATGTGAACACTGAAGCTTTCTTT
- | - | 15 | TRBJ1-2 | TRBV18 | CASSPPGGLRDGYTF | TGTGCCAGCTCACCCCCGGGAGGGCTGAGGGACGGCTACACCTTC
- | - | 14 | TRBJ1-1 | TRBV18 | CASSPDTGGTEAFF | TGTGCCAGCTCACCAGACACCGGGGGCACTGAAGCTTTCTTT
TRBD1 | - | 14 | TRBJ1-2 | TRBV3-1/TRBV3-2 | CASRGDQGARGYTF | TGTGCCAGCAGAGGGGATCAGGGGGCTCGGGGCTACACCTTC
- | - | 11 | TRBJ1-2 | TRBV20-1 | CSATRGGGYTF | TGCAGTGCTACCAGGGGAGGGGGCTACACCTTC
TRBD1 | - | 13 | TRBJ1-1 | TRBV19 | CASSTGGWTEAFF | TGTGCCAGTAGTACAGGGGGTTGGACTGAAGCTTTCTTT